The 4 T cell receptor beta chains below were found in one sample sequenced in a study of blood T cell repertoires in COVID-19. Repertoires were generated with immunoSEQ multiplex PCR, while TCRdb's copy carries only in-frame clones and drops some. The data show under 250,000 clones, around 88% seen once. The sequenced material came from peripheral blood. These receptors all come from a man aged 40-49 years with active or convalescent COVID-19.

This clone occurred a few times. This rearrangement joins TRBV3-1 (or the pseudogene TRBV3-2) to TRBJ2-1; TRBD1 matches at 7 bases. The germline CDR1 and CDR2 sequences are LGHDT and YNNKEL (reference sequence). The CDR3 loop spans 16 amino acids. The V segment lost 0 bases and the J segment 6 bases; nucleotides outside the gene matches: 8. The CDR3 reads CASSQDMGQRSNEQFF. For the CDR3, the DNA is TGTGCCAGCAGCCAAGATATGGGACAGCGATCCAATGAGCAGTTCTTC.

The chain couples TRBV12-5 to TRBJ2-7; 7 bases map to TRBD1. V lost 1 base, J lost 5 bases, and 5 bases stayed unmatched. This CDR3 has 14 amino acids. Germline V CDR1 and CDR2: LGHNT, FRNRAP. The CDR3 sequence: CASGLETGLDEQYF. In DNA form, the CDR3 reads TGTGCTAGTGGTTTGGAGACAGGGCTGGACGAGCAGTACTTC.

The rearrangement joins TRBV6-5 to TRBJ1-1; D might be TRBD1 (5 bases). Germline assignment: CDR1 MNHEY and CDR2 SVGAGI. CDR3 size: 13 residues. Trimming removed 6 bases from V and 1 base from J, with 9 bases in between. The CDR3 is CASRVTGNTEAFF. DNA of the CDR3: TGTGCCAGCAGAGTAACAGGGAACACTGAAGCTTTCTTT.

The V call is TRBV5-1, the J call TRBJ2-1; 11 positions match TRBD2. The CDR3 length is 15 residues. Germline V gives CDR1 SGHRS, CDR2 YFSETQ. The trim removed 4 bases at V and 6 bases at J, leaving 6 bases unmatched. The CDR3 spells CASSPRLAGLNEQFF. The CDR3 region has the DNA TGCGCCAGCAGCCCCCGACTAGCGGGACTCAATGAGCAGTTCTTC.